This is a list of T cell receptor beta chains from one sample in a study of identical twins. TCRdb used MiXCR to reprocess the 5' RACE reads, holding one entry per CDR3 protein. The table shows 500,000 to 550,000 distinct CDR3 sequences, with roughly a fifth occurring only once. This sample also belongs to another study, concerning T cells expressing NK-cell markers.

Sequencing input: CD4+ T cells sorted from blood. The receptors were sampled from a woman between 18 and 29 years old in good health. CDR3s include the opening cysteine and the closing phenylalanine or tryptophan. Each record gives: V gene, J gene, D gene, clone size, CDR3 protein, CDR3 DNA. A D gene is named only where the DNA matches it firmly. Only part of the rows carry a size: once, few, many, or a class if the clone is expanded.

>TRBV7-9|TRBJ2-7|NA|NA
CASSSVRRPGRYF
TGTGCCAGCAGTTCCGTCAGGCGACCGGGACGGTACTTC
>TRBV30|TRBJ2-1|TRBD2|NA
CARAGGVYNEQFF
TGTGCTAGAGCGGGAGGGGTCTACAATGAGCAGTTCTTC
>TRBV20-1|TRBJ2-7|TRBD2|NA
CSAPGTSDGYEQYF
TGCAGTGCCCCCGGGACTAGCGATGGGTACGAGCAGTACTTC
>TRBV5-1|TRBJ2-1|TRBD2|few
CASSILAGNSYNEQFF
TGCGCCAGCAGCATCCTAGCGGGAAACTCCTACAATGAGCAGTTCTTC
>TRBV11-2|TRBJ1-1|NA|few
CASSLFSGNTEAFF
TGTGCCAGCAGCTTATTTTCAGGTAACACTGAAGCTTTCTTT
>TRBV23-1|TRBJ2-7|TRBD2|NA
CASSQSLADYEQYF
TGCGCCAGCAGTCAATCACTAGCGGACTACGAGCAGTACTTC
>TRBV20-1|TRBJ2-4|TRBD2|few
CSADGRGKNIQYF
TGCAGTGCTGATGGGCGGGGGAAAAACATTCAGTACTTC
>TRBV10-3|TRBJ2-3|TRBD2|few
CATGTRSDTQYF
TGTGCCACCGGGACTAGATCGGATACGCAGTATTTT
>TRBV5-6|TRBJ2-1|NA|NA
CASSLVGGDYSYNEQFF
TGTGCCAGCAGCTTGGTGGGAGGAGACTACTCCTACAATGAGCAGTTCTTC
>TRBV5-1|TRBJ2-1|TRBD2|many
CASSRTETSSRGNEQFF
TGCGCCAGCAGCCGAACGGAGACTAGCTCCCGGGGCAATGAGCAGTTCTTC
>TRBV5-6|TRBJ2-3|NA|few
CASSHWGADTQYF
TGTGCCAGCAGCCATTGGGGAGCAGATACGCAGTATTTT
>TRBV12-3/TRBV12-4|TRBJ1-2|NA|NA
CASVSQRARAYGYTF
TGTGCCAGCGTCTCGCAGAGAGCCCGGGCCTATGGCTACACCTTC
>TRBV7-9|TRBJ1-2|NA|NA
CASSSDITRGNGYTF
TGTGCCAGCAGCTCAGACATAACCAGGGGCAATGGCTACACCTTC
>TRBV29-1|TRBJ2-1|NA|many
CSVGYLRTHEQFF
TGCAGCGTTGGTTATCTGAGGACCCATGAGCAGTTCTTC
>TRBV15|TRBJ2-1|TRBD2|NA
CATSRDDPLAGSYNEQFF
TGTGCCACCAGCAGAGATGATCCACTAGCGGGCTCCTACAATGAGCAGTTCTTC
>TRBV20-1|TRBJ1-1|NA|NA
CSARGRLGTEAFF
TGCAGTGCTAGAGGACGTTTGGGGACTGAAGCTTTCTTT
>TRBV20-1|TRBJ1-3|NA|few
CSPSTGNTIYF
TGCAGTCCGTCGACTGGAAACACCATATATTTT
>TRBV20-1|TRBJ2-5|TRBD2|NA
CSAQGTSGQETQYF
TGCAGTGCTCAGGGGACTAGCGGACAAGAGACCCAGTACTTC
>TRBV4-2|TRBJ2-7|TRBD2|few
CASSQVLLAGVGEQYF
TGTGCCAGCAGCCAAGTCCTACTAGCGGGAGTCGGGGAGCAGTACTTC
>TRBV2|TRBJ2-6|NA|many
CASSLGRGSGANVLTF
TGTGCCAGCAGTCTGGGCAGGGGCTCTGGGGCCAACGTCCTGACTTTC
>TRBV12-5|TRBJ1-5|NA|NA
CASGQLLNQPQHF
TGTGCTAGTGGCCAGCTCCTCAATCAGCCCCAGCATTTT
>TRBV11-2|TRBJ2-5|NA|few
CASSFQGWETQYF
TGTGCCAGCAGCTTCCAGGGGTGGGAGACCCAGTACTTC
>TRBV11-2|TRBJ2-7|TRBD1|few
CASSQTGAITYEQYF
TGTGCCAGCAGCCAAACAGGGGCGATCACTTACGAGCAGTACTTC
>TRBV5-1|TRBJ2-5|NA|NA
CASSLRQVGEETQYF
TGCGCCAGCAGCTTGAGGCAGGTCGGGGAAGAGACCCAGTACTTC
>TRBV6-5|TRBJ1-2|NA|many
CASSYSKRADGYTF
TGTGCCAGCAGTTACTCTAAGAGGGCGGATGGCTACACCTTC
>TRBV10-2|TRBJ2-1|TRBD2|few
CASGSLGGGAAAEQFF
TGCGCCAGCGGATCCCTTGGCGGGGGGGCCGCGGCTGAGCAGTTCTTC
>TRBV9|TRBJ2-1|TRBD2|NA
CASSVSGRPYNEQFF
TGTGCCAGCAGCGTATCCGGGAGGCCTTACAATGAGCAGTTCTTC
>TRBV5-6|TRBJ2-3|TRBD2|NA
CASSPRTGRTQYF
TGTGCCAGCAGCCCGAGGACCGGGAGGACGCAGTATTTT
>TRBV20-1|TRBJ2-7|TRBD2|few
CSARVPIAGGPYEQYF
TGCAGTGCTAGAGTGCCAATAGCGGGAGGGCCCTACGAGCAGTACTTC
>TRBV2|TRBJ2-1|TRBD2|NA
CASTVAGGNEQFF
TGTGCCAGCACGGTAGCGGGGGGGAATGAGCAGTTCTTC
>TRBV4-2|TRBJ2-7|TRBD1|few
CASSQEGQAVHEQYF
TGTGCCAGCAGCCAAGAGGGACAGGCTGTTCACGAGCAGTACTTC
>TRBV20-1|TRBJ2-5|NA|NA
CCARKGRRRNRETQYF
TGCTGTGCTAGAAAAGGGCGGCGGCGAAACCGGGAGACCCAGTACTTC
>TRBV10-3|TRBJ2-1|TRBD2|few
CAISEFRLAGASEQFF
TGTGCCATCAGTGAATTTCGACTAGCGGGAGCGAGTGAGCAGTTCTTC
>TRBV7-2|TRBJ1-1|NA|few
CASSLFPANTEAFF
TGTGCCAGCAGCCTATTCCCCGCGAACACTGAAGCTTTCTTT
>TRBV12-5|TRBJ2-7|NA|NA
CASGLVHEQYF
TGTGCTAGTGGCTTAGTCCACGAGCAGTACTTC
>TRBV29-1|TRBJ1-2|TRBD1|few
CSVEPGQGLGGYTF
TGCAGCGTGGAGCCGGGACAGGGTTTAGGTGGCTACACCTTC
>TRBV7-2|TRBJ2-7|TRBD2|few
CASSLVLAGVGEQYF
TGTGCCAGCAGCTTAGTACTAGCGGGAGTAGGCGAGCAGTACTTC
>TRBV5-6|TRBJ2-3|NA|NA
CASSASGQTGWGTDTQYF
TGTGCCAGCAGCGCAAGTGGACAGACCGGTTGGGGCACAGATACGCAGTATTTT
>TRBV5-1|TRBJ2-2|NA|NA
CASSLRLAANTGELFF
TGCGCCAGCAGCTTGAGGCTAGCAGCGAACACCGGGGAGCTGTTTTTT
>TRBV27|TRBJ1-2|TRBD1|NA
CASSLRGQGYGYTF
TGTGCCAGCAGTTTACGGGGACAGGGCTATGGCTACACCTTC
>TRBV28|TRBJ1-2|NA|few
CASRPPTDGGYTF
TGTGCCAGCAGGCCCCCGACAGACGGCGGCTACACCTTC
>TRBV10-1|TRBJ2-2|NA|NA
CASSVGRYTGELFF
TGCGCCAGCAGTGTCGGGCGGTACACCGGGGAGCTGTTTTTT
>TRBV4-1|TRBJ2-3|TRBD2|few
CASSLGLAGALYTQYF
TGCGCCAGCAGCCTAGGACTAGCGGGGGCCCTGTATACGCAGTATTTT
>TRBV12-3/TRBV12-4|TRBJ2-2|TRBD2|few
CASSSSRGGRTGELFF
TGTGCCAGCAGTAGCTCTCGGGGGGGGAGAACCGGGGAGCTGTTTTTT
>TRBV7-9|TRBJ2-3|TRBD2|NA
CASSLPSGGDTQYF
TGTGCCAGCAGCTTACCTAGCGGGGGAGATACGCAGTATTTT
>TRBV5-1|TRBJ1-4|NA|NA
CASSLEWGAEKLFF
TGCGCCAGCAGCTTGGAGTGGGGGGCAGAAAAACTGTTTTTT
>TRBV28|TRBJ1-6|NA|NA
CASSRARRIPFASPLHF
TGTGCCAGCAGCCGCGCTAGAAGGATACCCTTTGCTTCACCCCTCCACTTT
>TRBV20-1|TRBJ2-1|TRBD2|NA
CSALRTSGSIYNEQFF
TGCAGTGCCCTCCGGACTAGCGGGAGTATCTACAATGAGCAGTTCTTC
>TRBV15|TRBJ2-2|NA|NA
CATSPRIWLGSRTGELFF
TGTGCCACCAGCCCCCGGATTTGGTTAGGGTCTAGAACCGGGGAGCTGTTTTTT